Presented here are 20 T cell receptor beta chains from one specimen sequenced in a study of blood T cell repertoires in COVID-19. Clones were sequenced by immunoSEQ multiplex PCR, and TCRdb holds only the in-frame ones, with some missing. The sample holds around 31,000 clones; over 75% are singletons and the top ten take roughly 7.7%. Sequencing used peripheral blood. These receptor sequences come from a man aged 60 to 69 with COVID-19, enrolled during active disease.

V gene TRBV27 combines with J gene TRBJ1-5, with 7 nucleotides matching TRBD1. The germline CDR1 and CDR2 sequences are MNHEY and SMNVEV (reference sequence). J gave up 1 base and V 5 bases, and 2 bases lay outside the gene matches. The CDR3 totals 14 residues. The CDR3 protein is CASSPGQSNQPQHF. The CDR3 nucleotides are TGTGCCAGCAGTCCGGGACAGAGCAATCAGCCCCAGCATTTT.

This sequence joins TRBV19 and TRBJ2-6; D is uncertain. This CDR3 is built from 14 residues. In germline, CDR1 is LNHDA, CDR2 SQIVND (reference sequence). Trimming took 6 bases from V and 6 from J, leaving 12 bases between them. This CDR3 is CASSERYSANVLTF. The CDR3 nucleotides are TGTGCCAGTAGCGAGAGGTATTCGGCCAACGTCCTGACTTTC.

The V gene is TRBV3-1 (or the pseudogene TRBV3-2), the J gene TRBJ2-7, with no clear D. CDR3 length: 14 residues. V lost 0 bases to trimming and J lost 3 bases, with 9 bases between them. Germline CDR1 is LGHDT and CDR2 is YNNKEL (reference sequence). CDR3 DNA sequence: TGTGCCAGCAGCCAAGATACAACCTTCTACGAGCAGTACTTC. Its protein is CASSQDTTFYEQYF.

In its sample, this clone was seen once. J is TRBJ1-2 and V is TRBV5-1, with 8 nucleotides matching TRBD1. Per germline, CDR1 SGHRS and CDR2 YFSETQ. V was clipped by 4 bases and J by 8 bases; unmatched bases: 16. The CDR3 extends over 16 amino acids. DNA of the CDR3: TGCGCCAGCAGCGATGGGACAGGTAATGTCTTGAGAGGCTACACCTTC. Protein sequence: CASSDGTGNVLRGYTF.

This clone has only one observation. The chain employs TRBV29-1 and TRBJ2-5; TRBD1 matches at 10 bases. The CDR3 extends over 16 amino acids. Germline lookup yields CDR1 SQVTM and CDR2 ANQGSEA. V was pared by 0 bases and J by 5 bases, with 9 bases of the junction left unmatched. CDR3 region: CSVEEGRGTGVETQYF. The CDR3 nucleotides are TGCAGCGTTGAAGAAGGGCGCGGGACAGGGGTTGAGACCCAGTACTTC.

J is TRBJ2-1 and V is TRBV19; 7 nucleotides agree with TRBD1. Germline lookup yields CDR1 LNHDA and CDR2 SQIVND (reference sequence). The CDR3 length is 15 residues. Germline trimming cut 3 bases from V and 5 bases from J; bases unmatched to any gene: 7. This chain's CDR3 is CASSIRDSQNNEQFF. Written as DNA, the CDR3 is TGTGCCAGTAGTATCCGGGACAGCCAGAACAATGAGCAGTTCTTC.

The chain joins TRBV27 to TRBJ1-5; 10 bases agree with TRBD1. The CDR3 length is 15 residues. After removal of 8 bases from V and 2 bases from J, the junction contained 6 bases not matched to a gene. Germline-derived CDR1 and CDR2 are MNHEY and SMNVEV (reference sequence). CDR3 coding DNA: TGTGCCAGCGGGACGGGGACAGGGGGCAATCAGCCCCAGCATTTT. Translating it yields CASGTGTGGNQPQHF.

The V gene is TRBV6-4, the J gene TRBJ2-3; D may be TRBD2 (6 bases). CDR3 size: 12 residues. Germline V gene lookup returns CDR1 MRHNA and CDR2 SNTAGT. V lost 3 bases and J lost 5, with 6 bases in between. The CDR3 coding sequence is TGTGCCAGCAGTGAAGCGGGAGATACGCAGTATTTT. It encodes CASSEAGDTQYF.

The V and J genes are TRBV29-1 and TRBJ1-1; maybe TRBD1 (5 bases). From germline, CDR1 is SQVTM and CDR2 ANQGSEA. This CDR3 region has 13 residues. Trimming cost V 7 bases and J 2 bases, with 14 bases left between them. Written as DNA, the CDR3 is TGCAGCGCCCCTCTAGGGGCCAACACTGAAGCTTTCTTT. Protein sequence: CSAPLGANTEAFF.

CDR3 region: CASSLYGLLLSGNTIYF. The CDR3 nucleotides are TGTGCCAGCAGCTTGTACGGGTTGCTGCTCTCTGGAAACACCATATATTTT. The chain recombines TRBV7-2 with TRBJ1-3, with D hard to call. This CDR3 is 17 amino acids long. V shed 3 bases and J shed 0 bases, with 15 bases lying between them. Germline CDR1 and CDR2: SGHTA and FQGNSA. The whole variable domain, filled in from reference TRBV7-2 and TRBJ1-3, reads GAGVSQSPSNKVTEKGKDVELRCDPISGHTALYWYRQSLGQGLEFLIYFQGNSAPDKSGLPSDRFSAERTGGSVSTLTIQRTQQEDSAVYLCASSLYGLLLSGNTIYFGEGSWLTVV.

This chain uses TRBV11-2 with TRBJ2-1; 8 nucleotides agree with TRBD1. The CDR3 sequence is 15 residues long. V shed 1 base and J 7 bases; nucleotides not matched to a gene: 6. The germline V gene has CDR1 SGHAT and CDR2 FQNNGV. The CDR3: CASSLVGQGGNEQFF. The CDR3 nucleotides are TGTGCCAGCAGCTTAGTAGGACAGGGAGGTAATGAGCAGTTCTTC.

A single count supports this clone. The chain links TRBV28 to TRBJ2-3, with D possibly matching TRBD2 (6 bases). V was cut by 2 bases and J by 1 base, with 10 bases left in between. Germline loops: CDR1 MDHEN, CDR2 SYDVKM. The CDR3 is made up of 15 amino acids. CDR3: CASSLGTSRTDTQYF. The CDR3 DNA is TGTGCCAGCAGTTTAGGGACTTCCCGCACAGATACGCAGTATTTT.

This clone was detected a few times. V and J are TRBV11-2 and TRBJ2-7, with 10 bases matching TRBD1. After removal of 5 bases from V and 7 bases from J, the junction contained 8 bases not matched to a gene. The CDR3 length is 14 residues. Germline V gene lookup returns CDR1 SGHAT and CDR2 FQNNGV. The CDR3 DNA reads as TGTGCCAGCAGCACCAGACAGGGGGCGCTTGAGCAGTACTTC. Translated: CASSTRQGALEQYF.

The chain couples TRBV6-1 to TRBJ1-1; 7 nucleotides align to TRBD1. J gave up 11 bases and V 3 bases, and 9 bases lay outside the gene matches. The CDR3 extends over 13 amino acids. CDR1 is MNHNS and CDR2 is SASEGT in the germline V gene. CDR3 coding DNA: TGTGCCAGCAGTGAGGGACAGCTGCTTCGGGCTTTCTTT. Protein: CASSEGQLLRAFF.

The chain recombines TRBV6-5 with TRBJ2-2; unclear D gene. CDR1 and CDR2 (germline): MNHEY, SVGAGI. V lost 8 bases and J lost 5, with 9 bases in between. This CDR3 region has 12 residues. The CDR3 DNA is TGTGCCAGCTTCGGCAGGACCGGGGAGCTGTTTTTT. It is translated as CASFGRTGELFF.

The chain couples TRBV15 to TRBJ2-1; D perhaps matches TRBD2 (6 bases). Trimming took off 5 bases at V and 6 bases at J, with 17 bases between the two ends. The CDR3 consists of 15 residues. CDR1 LNHNV and CDR2 YYDKDF come from the germline V gene (reference sequence). For the CDR3, the DNA is TGTGCCACCAGCCAACAACCGGAGGGCCGCAATGAGCAGTTCTTC. Translating gives CATSQQPEGRNEQFF.

V gene TRBV7-9 combines with J gene TRBJ1-6; 10 bases align to TRBD1. V shed 2 bases and J 5 bases; nucleotides not matched to a gene: 6. The germline CDR1 and CDR2 sequences are SEHNR and FQNEAQ (reference sequence). This CDR3 contains 17 residues. The CDR3 DNA reads TGTGCCAGCAGCTTAAGACAGGGGGCTTTGGATAATTCACCCCTCCACTTT. Translating gives CASSLRQGALDNSPLHF.

This clone was counted between two and nine times. This chain joins TRBV6-4 and TRBJ2-1; 11 bases agree with TRBD1. Germline CDR1 is MRHNA and CDR2 is SNTAGT. V lost 5 bases, J lost 6 bases, and 3 bases stayed unmatched. CDR3 length: 14 residues. In DNA, the CDR3 is TGTGCCAGCAGTAACGGGACAGGGGGCAATGAGCAGTTCTTC. Amino acids: CASSNGTGGNEQFF.

In its sample, this clone was seen a few times. The chain employs TRBV4-1 and TRBJ2-5; 9 positions agree with TRBD1. The V gene's germline CDR1 is MGHRA and CDR2 YSYEKL. J gave up 5 bases and V 4 bases, and 5 bases lay outside the gene matches. This CDR3 contains 14 residues. The CDR3 loop reads CASSPGQGFETQYF. In DNA form, the CDR3 reads TGCGCCAGCAGCCCGGGACAGGGTTTCGAGACCCAGTACTTC.

The rearrangement joins TRBV2 to TRBJ1-4, with 9 bases fitting TRBD1. V was clipped by 8 bases and J by 1 base; unmatched bases: 5. CDR1 SNHLY and CDR2 FYNNEI come from the germline V gene. The CDR3 totals 15 residues. The CDR3 sequence is CASGGQGQTNEKLFF. CDR3 bases: TGTGCCAGCGGGGGACAGGGTCAAACTAATGAAAAACTGTTTTTT.